This T cell receptor (beta chain) was documented in a study of cytomegalovirus exposure and HLA in healthy donors. The CDR3 runs to 13 residues. The germline gives CDR1 LNHDA, CDR2 SQIVND (reference sequence). Deletions cut 5 bases from V and 8 bases from J, with 15 bases between. Note on this clone: Antigen specificity is unknown.

Study results and limitations: About 87% or about 30% of the time was how often most TCR beta V segments were productive, according to an earlier analysis. TRBV6-2, TRBV6-3 and some other V segments were unresolvable in 87-base-pair reads. Through in vitro validation, three CMV-associated chains were shown to be specific for CMV antigens.

PCR amplification relied on 60 Vbeta primers (plus 13 Jbeta primers). The protocol was immunoSEQ multiplex PCR, while the TCRdb copy is restricted to in-frame clones and leaves out a portion. The sample contains around 95,000 clones, 82% of which appear only once. The chain combines TRBV19 with TRBJ1-2, with D possibly matching TRBD1 (6 bases). This receptor was identified in a young man in good health and CMV-seropositive. What was sequenced was PBMCs. Written as DNA, the CDR3 is TGTGCCAGTAGTTCGAAACAGGGAACGGGCTACACCTTC. As protein: CASSSKQGTGYTF.